This entry describes one TCR beta chain. What it recognizes is unknown. These data are taken from a study of monozygotic twins with inflammatory bowel disease. CDR3 length equals 16 residues. Germline CDR1 is DFQATT and CDR2 is SNEGSKA (reference sequence). Using the 5' RACE reads, TCRdb records one entry per CDR3 protein without DNA. The sample's table shows approximately 160,000 distinct CDR3 sequences. Regarding the study as a whole: Clonotype overlap with others was lower in IBD patients than in healthy twins, a difference that was greatest with disease activity. Differences in immunosuppressive treatment may have been a source of added variability in patient repertoires.

This TCR came from a human donor with ulcerative colitis or Crohn's disease, or a healthy co-twin of an affected twin (not recorded which). The chain is built from TRBV20-1 and TRBJ1-6; TCRdb designates TRBD1, a call that cannot be tested without DNA. The material sequenced was blood. The CDR3 sequence: CSARDPRDIYNSPLHF.